This is a list of T cell receptor beta chains from one sample in a study of cytomegalovirus exposure and HLA in healthy donors. Assay: immunoSEQ multiplex PCR; the TCRdb copy retains only in-frame clones and omits some. This table holds 200,000 to 250,000 clones, 85% to 90% found once. Material: PBMCs. Receptor source: a woman between 18 and 29 years old in good health and CMV-seronegative. The CDR3 runs from the conserved cysteine through the conserved F or W. D genes are given only for firm matches. Size is omitted from some rows. Given values are once, few, many or a class for expanded clones.

TRBD1	.	TRBV10-1	TRBJ2-3	TGCGCCAGCAGCCCAGGGGGAAGCACAGATACGCAGTATTTT	CASSPGGSTDTQYF
TRBD2	.	TRBV5-1	TRBJ2-2	TGCGCCAGCAGCTTAAGCGGGGGGGCCGCCGGGGAGCTGTTTTTT	CASSLSGGAAGELFF
.	.	TRBV5-1	TRBJ2-2	TGCGCCAGCAGCTGGCCACAGGGAGAGGGCACCGGGGAGCTGTTTTTT	CASSWPQGEGTGELFF
.	.	TRBV15	TRBJ2-3	TGTGCCACCAGCAGAGAGGCAGGCACAGATACGCAGTATTTT	CATSREAGTDTQYF
TRBD1	.	TRBV4-2	TRBJ1-3	TGTGCCAGCAGCCAAGACAGGACAGGCTCAGCTGGAAACACCATATATTTT	CASSQDRTGSAGNTIYF
TRBD1	.	TRBV4-2	TRBJ1-1	TGTGCCAGCGGACAGGGTGGGACTGAAGCTTTCTTT	CASGQGGTEAFF
TRBD1	.	TRBV29-1	TRBJ1-1	TGCAGCGTCGTCAGACAGGGGCCGGCTGAAGCTTTCTTT	CSVVRQGPAEAFF
.	.	TRBV4-1	TRBJ1-3	TGCGCCAGCAGCCAAGGGTGGCTTACTGGAAACACCATATATTTT	CASSQGWLTGNTIYF
.	.	TRBV11-3	TRBJ1-3	TGTGCCAGCAGAGACTCGAGGTCTGGAAACACCATATATTTT	CASRDSRSGNTIYF
.	.	TRBV18	TRBJ2-5	TGTGCCAGCTCACCCACCCAGGGGGAGACCCAGTACTTC	CASSPTQGETQYF
TRBD2	.	TRBV5-1	TRBJ2-1	TGCGCCAGCAGCTTGTCGACTAGCGGGAGGGCCACTGAGCAGTTCTTC	CASSLSTSGRATEQFF
.	.	TRBV7-6	TRBJ2-7	TGTGCCAGCAGGAGGGGGGGGGAGGCCTACGAGCAGTACTTC	CASRRGGEAYEQYF
.	.	TRBV6-5	TRBJ1-1	TGTGCCAGCAGTTTGTGGGGGGACACTGAAGCTTTCTTT	CASSLWGDTEAFF
TRBD2	.	TRBV7-6	TRBJ2-1	TGTGCCAGCAGCTTAGCCACACTAGCGGGGGTATGGGATGAGCAGTTCTTC	CASSLATLAGVWDEQFF
.	.	TRBV7-2	TRBJ1-3	TGTGCCAGCAGCTTAGTTCAGGGTTCATCTGGAAACACCATATATTTT	CASSLVQGSSGNTIYF
TRBD1	.	TRBV5-4	TRBJ1-4	TGTGCCAGCAGCCGGGCGACAGGGATTAATGAAAAACTGTTTTTT	CASSRATGINEKLFF
.	.	TRBV5-6	TRBJ1-2	TGTGCCAGCAGCGTTAAACCCAGACTTGGCTACACCTTC	CASSVKPRLGYTF
TRBD1	once	TRBV5-6	TRBJ1-2	TGTGCCAGCAGCCTACCTCCTAGACGGACAGGGAGCAACTATGGCTACACCTTC	CASSLPPRRTGSNYGYTF
.	.	TRBV10-3	TRBJ2-5	TGTGCCTGCTCGGGGAGACAACAAGAGACCCAGTACTTC	CACSGRQQETQYF
TRBD1	few	TRBV7-2	TRBJ2-3	TGTGCCAGCAGCCCCGTGGTGGGGGACAGGGGAGCGCAGTATTTT	CASSPVVGDRGAQYF
TRBD1	.	TRBV7-9	TRBJ2-7	TGTGCCAGCAGCTTAGACCGGGACAGGGATGAGCAGTACTTC	CASSLDRDRDEQYF
.	once	TRBV15	TRBJ1-2	TGTGCCACCAGCAGAGATAGGGGGGGAGGTGGCTACACCTTC	CATSRDRGGGGYTF
.	once	TRBV15	TRBJ1-4	TGTGCCACCAGAATAGGACGGGGTGAAAAACTGTTTTTT	CATRIGRGEKLFF
.	.	TRBV4-3	TRBJ1-1	TGCGCCAGCAGCCAAGAACCAGTGATGAACACTGAAGCTTTCTTT	CASSQEPVMNTEAFF
TRBD2	.	TRBV5-1	TRBJ2-3	TGCGCCAGCAGATCGGCTAGCGGGGGGGTGAGCACAGATACGCAGTATTTT	CASRSASGGVSTDTQYF
TRBD2	.	TRBV5-1	TRBJ2-2	TGCGCCAGCAGCTTGGGGCTAGCGGGGGGTAACACCGGGGAGCTGTTTTTT	CASSLGLAGGNTGELFF
TRBD1	.	TRBV4-3	TRBJ1-1	TGCGCCAGCAGCCTTCAACGGACAGGGCCTTCAGCTTTCTTT	CASSLQRTGPSAFF
.	.	TRBV15	TRBJ1-1	TGTGCCACCAGCAGATCTGTGAACACTGAAGCTTTCTTT	CATSRSVNTEAFF
TRBD1	.	TRBV27	TRBJ2-3	TGTGCCAGCAGTATAGACAGGGGGCGGAGCACAGATACGCAGTATTTT	CASSIDRGRSTDTQYF
.	.	TRBV29-1	TRBJ1-2	TGCAGCGTTGAAGCCAACGCAGGGGCCGGCTACACCTTC	CSVEANAGAGYTF
TRBD2	.	TRBV7-9	TRBJ2-1	TGTGCCAGCAGCTCCGAACCTATGACTAGCGGGGGGTACAATGAGCAGTTCTTC	CASSSEPMTSGGYNEQFF
.	few	TRBV4-1	TRBJ2-1	TGCGCCAGCAGCCAAGGACTGGGCGGGACGGAGAATGAGCAGTTCTTC	CASSQGLGGTENEQFF
.	.	TRBV13	TRBJ1-2	TGTGCCAGCAGCTTGAACCTCCGTATGTCGGATGGCTACACCTTC	CASSLNLRMSDGYTF
.	.	TRBV10-3	TRBJ1-1	TGTGCCATCAGTGGTACAGGGACGAACACTGAAGCTTTCTTT	CAISGTGTNTEAFF
TRBD2	.	TRBV9	TRBJ2-1	TGTGCCAGCAGCGCGCGGACTAGCGGGCGCAGCTCCTACAATGAGCAGTTCTTC	CASSARTSGRSSYNEQFF
TRBD1	.	TRBV19	TRBJ1-2	TGTGCCAGTAGTATTGACCCCAGGGGGCTAAACTATGGCTACACCTTC	CASSIDPRGLNYGYTF
.	.	TRBV5-4	TRBJ2-1	TGTGCCAGCAGCTTGCACAGCTACAATGAGCAGTTCTTC	CASSLHSYNEQFF
.	once	TRBV5-1	TRBJ2-2	TGCGCCAGCAGCTCCGTCACACAAACCGGGGAGCTGTTTTTT	CASSSVTQTGELFF
.	.	TRBV6-6	TRBJ2-1	TGTGCCAGCGTGCTAGGCGGGACCTACAATGAGCAGTTCTTC	CASVLGGTYNEQFF
.	.	TRBV10-1	TRBJ2-7	TGCGCCAGCAGTGAGTCAAGTGCGGGCTACGAGCAGTACTTC	CASSESSAGYEQYF